Listed below are T cell receptor beta chains from one sample, sequenced in a study of blood T cell repertoires in COVID-19. Using immunoSEQ multiplex PCR, the repertoire was profiled, and TCRdb retains in-frame clones only, with some absent. The repertoire holds approximately 470,000 clones, with approximately 86% as singletons. The material sequenced was PBMCs or T cells enriched from blood (not recorded which). These receptor sequences come from a woman younger than 35 who had recovered from COVID-19. The CDR3 runs from the conserved cysteine through the conserved F or W. The order of the fields is D gene, V gene, J gene, clone size, CDR3 protein, CDR3 DNA. D genes are given only for firm matches. Part of the rows lack a size; the others show once, few, many or a class for expanded clones.

d_call: TRBD2; v_call: TRBV28; j_call: TRBJ2-6; clone_size: NA; cdr3_aa: CASRSAGGSGANVLTF; cdr3_nt: TGTGCCAGCCGCTCCGCGGGAGGGTCTGGGGCCAACGTCCTGACTTTC
d_call: TRBD1; v_call: TRBV2; j_call: TRBJ1-2; clone_size: NA; cdr3_aa: CASGLDRGLDGYTF; cdr3_nt: TGTGCCAGCGGGTTGGACAGGGGGCTGGATGGCTACACCTTC
d_call: NA; v_call: TRBV5-6; j_call: TRBJ1-2; clone_size: once; cdr3_aa: CASKETNYGYTF; cdr3_nt: TGTGCCAGCAAGGAGACTAACTATGGCTACACCTTC
d_call: NA; v_call: TRBV7-8; j_call: TRBJ1-3; clone_size: NA; cdr3_aa: CATQRTSGNTIYF; cdr3_nt: TGTGCCACCCAAAGAACTTCTGGAAACACCATATATTTT
d_call: NA; v_call: TRBV18; j_call: TRBJ1-2; clone_size: NA; cdr3_aa: CASSRDRSLYSYGYTF; cdr3_nt: TGTGCCAGCTCACGAGACAGATCCCTCTACTCCTATGGCTACACCTTC
d_call: TRBD1; v_call: TRBV13; j_call: TRBJ2-7; clone_size: NA; cdr3_aa: CASSPPGDSYEQYF; cdr3_nt: TGTGCCAGCAGCCCACCCGGGGACAGTTACGAGCAGTACTTC
d_call: TRBD1; v_call: TRBV24-1; j_call: TRBJ1-2; clone_size: NA; cdr3_aa: CATSDPGQSYGYTF; cdr3_nt: TGTGCCACCAGTGATCCGGGACAGAGCTATGGCTACACCTTC
d_call: TRBD1; v_call: TRBV29-1; j_call: TRBJ1-5; clone_size: NA; cdr3_aa: CSVPGDSFDQPQHF; cdr3_nt: TGCAGCGTTCCCGGGGACAGTTTTGATCAGCCCCAGCATTTT
d_call: TRBD1; v_call: TRBV4-1; j_call: TRBJ1-1; clone_size: NA; cdr3_aa: CASSQGWTGGVNTEAFF; cdr3_nt: TGCGCCAGCAGCCAAGGTTGGACAGGGGGCGTGAACACTGAAGCTTTCTTT
d_call: NA; v_call: TRBV6-5; j_call: TRBJ2-6; clone_size: NA; cdr3_aa: CASSPAGTGANVLTF; cdr3_nt: TGTGCCAGCAGTCCGGCAGGGACTGGGGCCAACGTCCTGACTTTC
d_call: NA; v_call: TRBV6-5; j_call: TRBJ1-2; clone_size: once; cdr3_aa: CASSSATANYGYTF; cdr3_nt: TGTGCCAGCAGTTCCGCGACAGCTAACTATGGCTACACCTTC
d_call: NA; v_call: TRBV5-6; j_call: TRBJ2-1; clone_size: NA; cdr3_aa: CAYSFYHLNGEQFF; cdr3_nt: TGTGCCTATTCCTTTTACCATCTGAACGGGGAGCAGTTCTTC
d_call: TRBD2; v_call: TRBV20-1; j_call: TRBJ2-7; clone_size: NA; cdr3_aa: CSASGKGTSGGDEQYF; cdr3_nt: TGCAGTGCTAGTGGAAAAGGAACTAGCGGGGGAGACGAGCAGTACTTC
d_call: NA; v_call: TRBV5-1; j_call: TRBJ1-1; clone_size: once; cdr3_aa: CASSQGGGNTEAFF; cdr3_nt: TGCGCCAGCAGCCAAGGGGGGGGCAACACTGAAGCTTTCTTT
d_call: TRBD1; v_call: TRBV15; j_call: TRBJ1-2; clone_size: NA; cdr3_aa: CATSRGSGGVSNYGYTF; cdr3_nt: TGTGCCACCAGCAGAGGTTCAGGGGGCGTCTCAAACTATGGCTACACCTTC
d_call: NA; v_call: TRBV6-5; j_call: TRBJ2-3; clone_size: NA; cdr3_aa: CASSPPGWGTDTQYF; cdr3_nt: TGTGCCAGCAGCCCCCCGGGTTGGGGCACAGATACGCAGTATTTT
d_call: TRBD1; v_call: TRBV7-2; j_call: TRBJ2-1; clone_size: NA; cdr3_aa: CASSLEEGQGAYEQFF; cdr3_nt: TGTGCCAGCAGCTTAGAGGAGGGGCAGGGGGCATATGAGCAGTTCTTC
d_call: TRBD1; v_call: TRBV7-2; j_call: TRBJ2-1; clone_size: NA; cdr3_aa: CASSSVEKGAGNEQFF; cdr3_nt: TGTGCCAGCAGCTCGGTGGAAAAGGGGGCCGGCAATGAGCAGTTCTTC
d_call: NA; v_call: TRBV7-3; j_call: TRBJ2-1; clone_size: once; cdr3_aa: CASSPVLGPVYEQFF; cdr3_nt: TGTGCCAGCAGCCCGGTCCTGGGCCCAGTCTATGAGCAGTTCTTC
d_call: NA; v_call: TRBV6-5; j_call: TRBJ2-1; clone_size: once; cdr3_aa: CASSSLFSEQFF; cdr3_nt: TGTGCCAGCAGTTCCCTCTTCTCCGAGCAGTTCTTC
d_call: NA; v_call: TRBV6-5; j_call: TRBJ1-1; clone_size: NA; cdr3_aa: CASSTTARPAFF; cdr3_nt: TGTGCCAGCAGTACCACAGCCAGGCCAGCTTTCTTT
d_call: NA; v_call: TRBV11-3; j_call: TRBJ1-1; clone_size: NA; cdr3_aa: CASSLRVSSEAFF; cdr3_nt: TGTGCCAGCAGCTTAAGAGTGAGCTCTGAAGCTTTCTTT
d_call: NA; v_call: TRBV18; j_call: TRBJ1-3; clone_size: few; cdr3_aa: CASSLGSGNTIYF; cdr3_nt: TGTGCCAGCTCCCTCGGGTCGGGAAACACCATATATTTT
d_call: TRBD2; v_call: TRBV12-5; j_call: TRBJ2-3; clone_size: NA; cdr3_aa: CASGLVLGGLAGGSSSTDTQYF; cdr3_nt: TGTGCTAGTGGTTTGGTACTAGGAGGGCTAGCGGGGGGCAGCTCTAGCACAGATACGCAGTATTTT
d_call: NA; v_call: TRBV4-1; j_call: TRBJ1-1; clone_size: NA; cdr3_aa: CASSQGRRVESTEAFF; cdr3_nt: TGCGCCAGCAGCCAAGGGAGGAGGGTGGAATCGACTGAAGCTTTCTTT
d_call: TRBD2; v_call: TRBV24-1; j_call: TRBJ2-3; clone_size: NA; cdr3_aa: CATSDAGEVTDTQYF; cdr3_nt: TGTGCCACCAGTGATGCGGGGGAGGTCACAGATACGCAGTATTTT
d_call: NA; v_call: TRBV11-3; j_call: TRBJ1-3; clone_size: NA; cdr3_aa: CASSSPMSQGGNTIYF; cdr3_nt: TGTGCCAGCAGCTCCCCAATGAGCCAGGGTGGAAACACCATATATTTT
d_call: NA; v_call: TRBV2; j_call: TRBJ1-1; clone_size: few; cdr3_aa: CASSDDSLTEAFF; cdr3_nt: TGTGCCAGCAGTGACGACAGTTTAACTGAAGCTTTCTTT
d_call: NA; v_call: TRBV7-9; j_call: TRBJ1-6; clone_size: NA; cdr3_aa: CASSFARGWSSYNSPLHF; cdr3_nt: TGTGCCAGCAGCTTTGCCCGAGGTTGGAGCTCCTATAATTCACCCCTCCACTTT
d_call: TRBD1; v_call: TRBV28; j_call: TRBJ2-6; clone_size: NA; cdr3_aa: CATSVPGQGLGANVLTF; cdr3_nt: TGTGCCACCTCCGTCCCGGGACAGGGTTTAGGGGCCAACGTCCTGACTTTC
d_call: NA; v_call: TRBV5-1; j_call: TRBJ1-1; clone_size: NA; cdr3_aa: CASSLESARVGTEAFF; cdr3_nt: TGCGCCAGCAGCTTGGAATCGGCCAGGGTAGGTACTGAAGCTTTCTTT
d_call: TRBD1; v_call: TRBV7-9; j_call: TRBJ1-1; clone_size: once; cdr3_aa: CASSYDQGAGAFF; cdr3_nt: TGTGCCAGCAGTTATGACCAGGGGGCAGGAGCTTTCTTT
d_call: NA; v_call: TRBV29-1; j_call: TRBJ2-3; clone_size: NA; cdr3_aa: CSVEGGTGADTQYF; cdr3_nt: TGCAGCGTTGAAGGGGGGACGGGAGCAGATACGCAGTATTTT